The 24 T cell receptor beta chains presented below share a single source sample, sequenced in a study of tumor T cells in aggressive B-cell lymphoma (dated by TCRdb to 2016 to 2017). Libraries were built with the immunoSEQ multiplex PCR assay. TCRdb took this table from immuneACCESS and kept in-frame rearrangements with V and J called. Such tables lack part of the clones; where checked against another copy, unresolved V genes explain under half of the gap, and the rest is unexplained. In all, the sample holds about 11,000 clones, and 85% to 95% of those were seen once. Over 3% of the sample is in the top ten clones. The sequencing sample was made of tumor tissue. These receptors all come from an adult with diffuse large B cell lymphoma.

This clone appeared once. The chain links TRBV6-6 to TRBJ2-3; 10 nucleotides align to TRBD2. The CDR3 runs 16 residues. The trim removed 5 bases at V and 5 bases at J, leaving 10 bases unmatched. Germline V gene data show CDR1 as MNHNY and CDR2 as SVGAGI (reference sequence). In DNA form, the CDR3 reads TGTGCCAGCAGTACCCTCAGCGGGGGGGCGGTAGATACGCAGTATTTT. It is translated as CASSTLSGGAVDTQYF.

This chain links TRBV5-6 with TRBJ1-5, with D perhaps TRBD1 (6 bases). Trimming removed 3 bases from V and 9 bases from J, with 28 bases in between. The CDR3 runs to 18 residues. Germline values: CDR1 SGHDT, CDR2 YYEEEE. CDR3 sequence (DNA): TGTGCCAGCAGCTCCTTACGGGGGGCGGGGGTAGAAAGAGGGCCCCAGCATTTT. This translates into CASSSLRGAGVERGPQHF.

This chain joins TRBV4-2 and TRBJ2-7, with D unclear. V was pared by 3 bases and J by 0 bases, with 6 bases between. The CDR3 consists of 13 residues. The germline gives CDR1 LGHNA, CDR2 YNFKEQ. CDR3 region: CASSQGSSYEQYF. CDR3 in DNA: TGTGCCAGCAGCCAGGGCTCCTCCTACGAGCAGTACTTC.

This clone was detected only a few times. The chain links TRBV9 to TRBJ1-2, with 7 bases aligning to TRBD1. The CDR3 is made up of 15 amino acids. V shed 3 bases, J shed 4 bases, and the junction held 9 bases outside the gene matches. Germline V lookup: CDR1 SGDLS, CDR2 YYNGEE. The CDR3 sequence is CASSDGTEGPYGYTF. DNA of the CDR3: TGTGCCAGCAGCGACGGGACAGAGGGCCCCTATGGCTACACCTTC.

The chain joins TRBV11-2 to TRBJ1-5, with 11 bases matching TRBD1. The CDR3 loop spans 15 amino acids. In germline, CDR1 is SGHAT, CDR2 FQNNGV. With V trimmed by 0 bases and J by 7 bases, 2 bases remained unmatched. CDR3 in amino acids: CASSLEGDRGQPQHF. The CDR3 nucleotides read TGTGCCAGCAGCTTAGAGGGGGACAGGGGGCAGCCCCAGCATTTT.

The rearrangement joins TRBV13 to TRBJ2-7; 8 nucleotides align to TRBD2. The CDR3 spans 14 residues. V gave up 2 bases and J gave up 4 bases; unmatched junction bases: 4. Germline CDR1 and CDR2: PRHDT and FYEKMQ (reference sequence). The DNA of the CDR3 is TGTGCCAGCAGCTTATCGAGCGGGGGTTACGAGCAGTACTTC. This encodes CASSLSSGGYEQYF.

V and J are TRBV19 and TRBJ2-7; 10 bases line up with TRBD1. The germline V gene has CDR1 LNHDA and CDR2 SQIVND (reference sequence). The V and J ends lost 4 bases and 6 bases, in that order; junction bases with no gene match: 6. The CDR3 has 14 residues. The CDR3 sequence is CASSTTGTGAEQYF. The CDR3, as DNA: TGTGCCAGTAGTACCACCGGGACAGGGGCCGAGCAGTACTTC.

The V gene is TRBV5-6, the J gene TRBJ1-2; tentative D call: TRBD1 (5 bases). This CDR3 region has 15 residues. Trimming shortened V by 0 bases and J by 6 bases, and 15 bases separated the two germline ends. The germline V gene encodes CDR1 SGHDT and CDR2 YYEEEE. Here the CDR3 reads CASSLAGDLTDGYTF. The CDR3 DNA reads TGTGCCAGCAGCTTGGCGGGGGACCTCACCGATGGCTACACCTTC. The full variable domain, with the rest looked up from reference TRBV5-6 and TRBJ1-2, is DAGVTQSPTHLIKTRGQQVTLRCSPKSGHDTVSWYQQALGQGPQFIFQYYEEEERQRGNFPDRFSGHQFPNYSSELNVNALLLGDSALYLCASSLAGDLTDGYTFGSGTRLTVV.

The chain links TRBV19 to TRBJ1-4; 7 bases line up with TRBD1. The CDR3 has 16 residues. Germline CDR1 reads LNHDA; CDR2 reads SQIVND (reference sequence). V shed 7 bases and J 3 bases; nucleotides not matched to a gene: 11. DNA for the CDR3: TGTGCCAGTATGCGGGACAGCTGGGACTCTAATGAAAAACTGTTTTTT. Amino acids: CASMRDSWDSNEKLFF.

The chain employs TRBV29-1 and TRBJ2-1, with TRBD2 identical over 7 bases. The J segment lost 10 bases and the V segment lost 4 bases, leaving 10 bases of the junction unmatched. The CDR3 has 13 amino acids. The germline CDR1 and CDR2 sequences are SQVTM and ANQGSEA. CDR3: CSVVEGGFREQFF. CDR3 nucleotides: TGCAGCGTTGTGGAGGGAGGGTTCAGGGAGCAGTTCTTC.

Here the CDR3 reads CASRGYDNLYQPQHF. In nucleotides, the CDR3 is TGTGCCAGCCGAGGTTATGATAATCTTTACCAGCCCCAGCATTTT. The rearrangement joins TRBV19 to TRBJ1-5; D is undetermined. With 9 bases removed from V and 7 bases from J, the gap between germline ends came to 22 bases. Germline CDR1 LNHDA, CDR2 SQIVND (reference sequence). The CDR3 consists of 15 residues.

The rearrangement joins TRBV4-1 to TRBJ2-7, with D possibly being TRBD1 (6 bases). Germline assignment: CDR1 MGHRA and CDR2 YSYEKL. CDR3 length: 15 residues. Trimming cost V 1 base and J 3 bases, with 13 bases left between them. The CDR3 sequence is CASSQVWDTGYEQYF. CDR3 sequence (DNA): TGCGCCAGCAGCCAAGTATGGGACACTGGCTACGAGCAGTACTTC.

The genes are TRBV30 and TRBJ1-1; D remains unclear. This CDR3 comprises 11 residues. CDR1 is GTSNPN and CDR2 is SVGIG in the germline V gene (reference sequence). V was trimmed by 2 bases and J by 7 bases, leaving 8 bases between them. This CDR3 is CAWSSRFEAFF. The CDR3 bases are TGTGCCTGGAGTTCGAGGTTTGAAGCTTTCTTT.

The chain joins TRBV28 to TRBJ2-1; 10 bases align to TRBD2. CDR1 is MDHEN and CDR2 is SYDVKM in the germline V gene. The CDR3 spans 12 residues. The J segment lost 14 bases and the V segment lost 6 bases, leaving 7 bases of the junction unmatched. CDR3 protein: CASRQREGREFF. The DNA for the CDR3 is TGTGCCAGCAGGCAGCGGGAGGGCCGAGAGTTCTTC.

The chain's CDR3 is CASSYFRGYEQYF. The CDR3 nucleotides read TGTGCCAGCAGTTACTTTCGTGGTTACGAGCAGTACTTC. The rearrangement joins TRBV27 to TRBJ2-7; D not certain. The V end lost 4 bases, the J end lost 4 bases, and 11 bases lay between the germline ends. The length of the CDR3 is 13 residues. Germline values: CDR1 MNHEY, CDR2 SMNVEV (reference sequence).

CDR3 nucleotides: TGTGCCAGCAAGGCGGAGCTCACAGATACGCAGTATTTT. It translates to CASKAELTDTQYF. The gene calls are TRBV6-5 and TRBJ2-3; D unclear. There are 13 residues in the CDR3. Germline loops: CDR1 MNHEY, CDR2 SVGAGI. V was pared by 7 bases and J by 2 bases, with 10 bases between.

The chain links TRBV5-5 to TRBJ2-2; 9 nucleotides line up with TRBD1. The CDR3 spans 19 residues. Unmatched junction bases numbered 14, after V lost 5 bases and J lost 0 bases. The germline gives CDR1 SGHKS, CDR2 YYEKEE (reference sequence). The CDR3 sequence: CASRAVPGQGPANTGELFF. CDR3 coding DNA: TGTGCCAGCAGGGCTGTCCCGGGACAGGGCCCTGCGAACACCGGGGAGCTGTTTTTT.

This clone was seen a single time. Relative to the germline gene, one junction end is altered; a read error may explain this. V gene TRBV5-4 combines with J gene TRBJ2-3; 7 positions agree with TRBD2. Germline V lookup: CDR1 SGHNT, CDR2 YYREEE (reference sequence). This CDR3 is built from 16 residues. Written as DNA, the CDR3 is TGTGCCAGCAGCTTACCGAGCGGGGCTCTCACAAATACGCAGTATTTT. Translation: CASSLPSGALTNTQYF.

The rearrangement links TRBV6-4 to TRBJ2-2; a possible D gene is TRBD2 (5 bases). The CDR3 is 14 amino acids. Trimming took off 4 bases at V and 6 bases at J, with 12 bases between the two ends. Looked up from germline, CDR1 is MRHNA and CDR2 is SNTAGT. Here the CDR3 reads CASSAFWESGELFF. The CDR3 region has the DNA TGTGCCAGCAGTGCCTTTTGGGAGTCCGGGGAGCTGTTTTTT.

This chain links TRBV14 with TRBJ2-3, with TRBD2 matching 7 bases. The CDR3 totals 13 residues. Germline-derived CDR1 and CDR2 are SGHDN and FVKESK. The CDR3 nucleotides read TGTATAATTGGGGGGAGGGTCACAGATACGCAGTATTTT. Translation gives CIIGGRVTDTQYF.

This clone has a handful of counts. The rearrangement links TRBV18 to TRBJ1-6, with 7 bases lining up with TRBD1. The CDR3 has 17 residues. Per germline, CDR1 KGHSH and CDR2 LQKENI. After removal of 3 bases from V and 3 bases from J, the junction contained 8 bases not matched to a gene. The CDR3 sequence is CASSPPGDRYYNSPLHF. The CDR3 DNA sequence: TGTGCCAGCTCACCCCCCGGGGACAGATACTATAATTCACCCCTCCACTTT.

This clone was counted a few times. The chain joins TRBV4-2 to TRBJ2-7, with 7 bases matching TRBD2. V trimming: 1 base; J trimming: 3 bases; junction bases outside the gene matches: 0. The CDR3 covers 13 residues. Germline V CDR1 and CDR2: LGHNA, YNFKEQ. The chain's CDR3 is CASSQGGGYEQYF. The CDR3 nucleotides read TGTGCCAGCAGCCAAGGGGGGGGCTACGAGCAGTACTTC.

Remarks on this clone: One end of the junction is discordant with germline, which a read error may explain. V and J are TRBV7-2 and TRBJ2-5, with 11 bases matching TRBD2. The CDR3 loop spans 17 amino acids. In germline, CDR1 is SGHTA, CDR2 FQGNSA. The CDR3 loop is CASSLAVASGGQETQYF. The CDR3, as DNA: TGTGCCAGCAGCCTAGCAGTGGCTAGCGGGGGGCAAGAGACCCAGTACTTC.

The gene calls are TRBV9 and TRBJ2-7, with a weak D call TRBD2 (5 bases). V was cut by 3 bases and J by 3 bases, with 7 bases left in between. Germline values: CDR1 SGDLS, CDR2 YYNGEE. This CDR3 is built from 12 residues. The CDR3 sequence is CASSASSYEQYF. In DNA form, the CDR3 reads TGTGCCAGCAGCGCTAGCAGCTACGAGCAGTACTTC.